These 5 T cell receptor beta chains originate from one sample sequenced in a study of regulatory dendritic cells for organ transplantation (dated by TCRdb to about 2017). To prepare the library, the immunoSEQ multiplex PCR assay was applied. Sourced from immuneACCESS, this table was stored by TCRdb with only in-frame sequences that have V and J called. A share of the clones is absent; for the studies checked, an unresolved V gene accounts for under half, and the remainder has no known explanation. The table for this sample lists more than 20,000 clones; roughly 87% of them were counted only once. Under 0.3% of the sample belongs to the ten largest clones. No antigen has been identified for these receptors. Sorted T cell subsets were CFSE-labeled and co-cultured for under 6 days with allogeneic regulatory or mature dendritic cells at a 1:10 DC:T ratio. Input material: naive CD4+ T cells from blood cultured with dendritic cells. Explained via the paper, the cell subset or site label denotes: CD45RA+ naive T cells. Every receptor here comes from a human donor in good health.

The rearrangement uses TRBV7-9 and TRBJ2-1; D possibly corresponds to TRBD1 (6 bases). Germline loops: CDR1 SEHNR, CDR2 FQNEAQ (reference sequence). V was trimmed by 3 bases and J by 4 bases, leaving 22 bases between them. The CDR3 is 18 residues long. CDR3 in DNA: TGTGCCAGCAGCTTCAAACCAACGGGCAGGGGCACTTACAATGAGCAGTTCTTC. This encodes CASSFKPTGRGTYNEQFF.

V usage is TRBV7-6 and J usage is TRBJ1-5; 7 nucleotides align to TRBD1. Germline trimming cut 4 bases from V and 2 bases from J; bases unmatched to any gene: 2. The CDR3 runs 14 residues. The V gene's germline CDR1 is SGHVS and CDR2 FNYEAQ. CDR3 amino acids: CASSSGTGNQPQHF. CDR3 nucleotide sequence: TGTGCCAGCAGCTCGGGGACAGGCAATCAGCCCCAGCATTTT. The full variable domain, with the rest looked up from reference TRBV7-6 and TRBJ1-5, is GAGVSQSPRYKVTKRGQDVALRCDPISGHVSLYWYRQALGQGPEFLTYFNYEAQQDKSGLPNDRFSAERPEGSISTLTIQRTEQRDSAMYRCASSSGTGNQPQHFGDGTRLSIL.

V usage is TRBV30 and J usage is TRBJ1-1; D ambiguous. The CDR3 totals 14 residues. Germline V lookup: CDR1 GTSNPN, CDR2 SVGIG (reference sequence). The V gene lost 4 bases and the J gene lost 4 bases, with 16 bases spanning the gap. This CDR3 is CAWKRRNRVTEAFF. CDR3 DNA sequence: TGTGCCTGGAAACGGAGGAATCGAGTCACTGAAGCTTTCTTT. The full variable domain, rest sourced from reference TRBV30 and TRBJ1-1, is SQTIHQWPATLVQPVGSPLSLECTVEGTSNPNLYWYRQAAGRGLQLLFYSVGIGQISSEVPQNLSASRPQDRQFILSSKKLLLSDSGFYLCAWKRRNRVTEAFFGQGTRLTVV.

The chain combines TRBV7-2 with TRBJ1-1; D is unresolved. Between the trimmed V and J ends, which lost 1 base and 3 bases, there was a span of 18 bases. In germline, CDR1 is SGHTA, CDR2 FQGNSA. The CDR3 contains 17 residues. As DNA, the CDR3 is TGTGCCAGCAGCTTAGAGCCCGGCGGAAGGTGGGACACTGAAGCTTTCTTT. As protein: CASSLEPGGRWDTEAFF.

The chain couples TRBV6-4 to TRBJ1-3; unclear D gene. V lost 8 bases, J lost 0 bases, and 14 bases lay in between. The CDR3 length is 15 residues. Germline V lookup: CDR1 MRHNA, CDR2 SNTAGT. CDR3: CASHIQRFSGNTIYF. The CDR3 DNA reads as TGTGCCAGCCATATTCAAAGGTTCTCTGGAAACACCATATATTTT.